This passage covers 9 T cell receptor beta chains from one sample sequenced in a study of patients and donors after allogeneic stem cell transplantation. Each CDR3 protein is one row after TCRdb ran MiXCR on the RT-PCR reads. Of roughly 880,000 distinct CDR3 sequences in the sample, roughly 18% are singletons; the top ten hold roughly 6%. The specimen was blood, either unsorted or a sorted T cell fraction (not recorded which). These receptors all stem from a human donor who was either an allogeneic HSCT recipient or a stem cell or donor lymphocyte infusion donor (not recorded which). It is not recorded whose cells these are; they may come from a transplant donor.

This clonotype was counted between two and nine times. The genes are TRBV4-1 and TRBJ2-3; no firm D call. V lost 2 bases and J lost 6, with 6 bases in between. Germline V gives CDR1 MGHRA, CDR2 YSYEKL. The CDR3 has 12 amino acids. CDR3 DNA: TGCGCCAGCAGCCAACACCCTGATACGCAGTATTTT. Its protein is CASSQHPDTQYF.

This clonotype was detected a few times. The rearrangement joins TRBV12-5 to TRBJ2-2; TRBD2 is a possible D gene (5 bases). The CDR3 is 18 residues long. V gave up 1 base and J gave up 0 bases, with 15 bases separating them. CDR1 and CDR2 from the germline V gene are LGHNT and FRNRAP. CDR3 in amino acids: CASGLDSVAWANTGELFF. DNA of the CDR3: TGTGCTAGTGGTTTGGACTCCGTAGCGTGGGCGAACACCGGGGAGCTGTTTTTT.

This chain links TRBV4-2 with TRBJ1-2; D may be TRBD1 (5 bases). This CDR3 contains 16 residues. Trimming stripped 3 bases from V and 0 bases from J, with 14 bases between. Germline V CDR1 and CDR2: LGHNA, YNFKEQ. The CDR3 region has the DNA TGTGCCAGCAGCCAGACGGGGGGACCTACTAACTATGGCTACACCTTC. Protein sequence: CASSQTGGPTNYGYTF.

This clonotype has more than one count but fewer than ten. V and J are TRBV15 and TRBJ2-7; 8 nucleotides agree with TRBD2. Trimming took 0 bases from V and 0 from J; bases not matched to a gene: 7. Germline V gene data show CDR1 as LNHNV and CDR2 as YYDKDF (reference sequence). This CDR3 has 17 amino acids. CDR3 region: CATSRDNPSGSSYEQYF. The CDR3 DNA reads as TGTGCCACCAGCAGAGATAATCCCAGCGGGAGCTCCTACGAGCAGTACTTC.

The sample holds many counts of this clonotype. CDR3 amino acids: CASRPQGSGNTIYF. For the CDR3, the DNA is TGTGCCAGCAGACCACAGGGATCCGGAAACACCATATATTTT. The chain links TRBV12-3 or TRBV12-4 to TRBJ1-3, with D possibly being TRBD1 (6 bases). This CDR3 is built from 14 residues. V lost 6 bases and J lost 4, with 13 bases in between.

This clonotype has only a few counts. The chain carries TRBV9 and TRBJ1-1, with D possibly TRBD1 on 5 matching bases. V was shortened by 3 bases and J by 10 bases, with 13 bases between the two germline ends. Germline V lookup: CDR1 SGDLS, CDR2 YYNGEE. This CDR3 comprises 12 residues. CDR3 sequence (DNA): TGTGCCAGCAGCGGACAAACGGGGGTAGCTTTCTTT. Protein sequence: CASSGQTGVAFF.

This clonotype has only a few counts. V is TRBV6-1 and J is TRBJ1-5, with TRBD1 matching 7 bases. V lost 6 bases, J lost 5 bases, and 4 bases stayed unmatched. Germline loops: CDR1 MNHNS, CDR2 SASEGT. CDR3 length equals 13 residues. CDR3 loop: CASSQTGHQPQHF. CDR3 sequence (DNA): TGTGCCAGCAGCCAGACAGGGCATCAGCCCCAGCATTTT.

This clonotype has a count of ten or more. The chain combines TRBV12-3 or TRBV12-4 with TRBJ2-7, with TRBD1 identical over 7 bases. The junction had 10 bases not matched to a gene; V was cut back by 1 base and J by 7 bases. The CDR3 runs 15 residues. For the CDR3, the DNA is TGTGCCAGCAGTTTAGGTTTGACAGTGACAGGGGAGCAGTACTTC. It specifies CASSLGLTVTGEQYF.

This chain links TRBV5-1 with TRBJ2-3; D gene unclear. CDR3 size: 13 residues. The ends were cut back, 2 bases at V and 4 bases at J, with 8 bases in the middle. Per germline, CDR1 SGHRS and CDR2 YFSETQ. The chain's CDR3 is CASSLAEADTQYF. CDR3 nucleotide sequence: TGCGCCAGCAGCTTAGCCGAGGCAGATACGCAGTATTTT. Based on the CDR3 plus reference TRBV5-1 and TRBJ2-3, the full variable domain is KAGVTQTPRYLIKTRGQQVTLSCSPISGHRSVSWYQQTPGQGLQFLFEYFSETQRNKGNFPGRFSGRQFSNSRSEMNVSTLELGDSALYLCASSLAEADTQYFGPGTRLTVL.